The 17 T cell receptor beta chains below come from one sample, sequenced in a study of siplizumab effects on memory and regulatory T cells. Produced via immunoSEQ multiplex PCR; TCRdb's table is partial and in-frame only. The table lists some 65,000 clones, around nine tenths of them singletons. The sample comprised Tregs sorted from blood. These receptors all come from a human donor in good health.

This clone is classed as medium-sized. V and J are TRBV4-1 and TRBJ2-5, with no clear D. V was trimmed by 0 bases and J by 4 bases, leaving 9 bases between them. The CDR3 has 14 amino acids. Germline V gene data show CDR1 as MGHRA and CDR2 as YSYEKL. DNA of the CDR3: TGCGCCAGCAGCCAAGATCCGGTGACAGAGACCCAGTACTTC. It yields the protein CASSQDPVTETQYF.

This clone was detected once. The V and J genes are TRBV29-1 and TRBJ1-1; the D is unclear. V gave up 5 bases and J gave up 6 bases, with 16 bases separating them. The CDR3 is made up of 13 amino acids. CDR1 is SQVTM and CDR2 is ANQGSEA in the germline V gene. CDR3 DNA: TGCAGCGTTCGGGATCCCACTAGGGCTGAAGCTTTCTTT. Amino acid sequence: CSVRDPTRAEAFF.

The chain links TRBV5-8 to TRBJ2-3; TRBD1 agrees at 7 bases. This CDR3 is 15 amino acids long. CDR1 SGHTS and CDR2 YDEGEE come from the germline V gene. The J segment lost 1 base and the V segment lost 2 bases, leaving 4 bases of the junction unmatched. CDR3 residues: CASSFGQVGTDTQYF. DNA of the CDR3: TGTGCCAGCAGCTTCGGACAGGTCGGCACAGATACGCAGTATTTT.

The chain recombines TRBV5-1 with TRBJ1-3, with D hard to call. V gave up 0 bases and J gave up 11 bases, with 18 bases separating them. Germline CDR1 SGHRS, CDR2 YFSETQ. This CDR3 comprises 15 residues. The CDR3 DNA sequence: TGCGCCAGCAGCTTGGCCGGGCCTCGGGGAGAGGCCATATATTTT. Translating gives CASSLAGPRGEAIYF. Looking up the rest from reference TRBV5-1 and TRBJ1-3 gives the full variable domain: KAGVTQTPRYLIKTRGQQVTLSCSPISGHRSVSWYQQTPGQGLQFLFEYFSETQRNKGNFPGRFSGRQFSNSRSEMNVSTLELGDSALYLCASSLAGPRGEAIYFGEGSWLTVV.

The chain recombines TRBV2 with TRBJ2-3; unclear D gene. Trimming took off 5 bases at V and 0 bases at J, with 9 bases between the two ends. The CDR3 has 14 residues. Germline CDR1 is SNHLY and CDR2 is FYNNEI. The CDR3 region has the DNA TGTGCCAGCAGTCTGGTATCTAGCACAGATACGCAGTATTTT. It translates to CASSLVSSTDTQYF.

The chain carries TRBV5-4 and TRBJ2-2, with D unresolved. Per the germline V gene, CDR1 is SGHNT and CDR2 is YYREEE (reference sequence). The CDR3 runs to 12 residues. Deletions cut 1 base from V and 6 bases from J, with 4 bases between. CDR3 residues: CASSLLSGELFF. Here the CDR3 DNA reads TGTGCCAGCAGCTTGCTATCCGGGGAGCTGTTTTTT.

V and J are TRBV27 and TRBJ2-3; TRBD2 agrees at 7 bases. The V gene end was trimmed by 6 bases and the J gene end by 2 bases; junction bases not matched to a gene: 8. CDR3 length: 15 amino acids. Germline values: CDR1 MNHEY, CDR2 SMNVEV (reference sequence). Here the CDR3 DNA reads TGTGCCAGCAGCGGGCGAGCGGGGAACACAGATACGCAGTATTTT. Its protein is CASSGRAGNTDTQYF.

The chain is built from TRBV9 and TRBJ2-7; D is perhaps TRBD2 (6 bases). The CDR3 sequence is 13 residues long. The V end lost 4 bases, the J end lost 6 bases, and 14 bases lay between the germline ends. CDR1 is SGDLS and CDR2 is YYNGEE in the germline V gene. The CDR3 loop reads CASSPRGSPEQYF. The CDR3 nucleotides are TGTGCCAGCAGCCCTCGGGGGAGCCCCGAGCAGTACTTC.

The V and J genes are TRBV5-4 and TRBJ2-5, with D perhaps matching TRBD2 (5 bases). The V gene's germline CDR1 is SGHNT and CDR2 YYREEE (reference sequence). The CDR3 is 13 residues long. The V and J ends lost 4 bases and 2 bases respectively, with 9 bases between them. The DNA for the CDR3 is TGTGCCAGCAGCGAACGACTACAAGAGACCCAGTACTTC. Its translation: CASSERLQETQYF.

The rearrangement links TRBV19 to TRBJ2-7, with 14 bases fitting TRBD2. The length of the CDR3 is 19 residues. Losses at the gene ends were 2 bases for V and 4 bases for J; bases not matched to a gene: 13. From germline, CDR1 is LNHDA and CDR2 SQIVND (reference sequence). CDR3: CASSIRSGLAGVRGYEQYF. DNA for the CDR3: TGTGCCAGTAGTATACGATCGGGACTAGCGGGAGTACGGGGTTACGAGCAGTACTTC.

CDR3 coding DNA: TGTGCCAGCAGCCCCGGGACTCTGGCAGATACGCAGTATTTT. It translates to CASSPGTLADTQYF. This chain uses TRBV7-3 with TRBJ2-3; maybe TRBD2 (6 bases). The CDR3 extends over 14 amino acids. From germline, CDR1 is SGHTA and CDR2 FQGTGA. V was shortened by 5 bases and J by 4 bases, with 13 bases between the two germline ends.

The chain recombines TRBV5-4 with TRBJ2-1; 15 bases align to TRBD2. Germline V gene data show CDR1 as SGHNT and CDR2 as YYREEE (reference sequence). This CDR3 is 17 amino acids long. The V gene end was trimmed by 4 bases and the J gene end by 8 bases; junction bases not matched to a gene: 10. The CDR3 DNA is TGTGCCAGCAGCAGGACTAGCGGGAGGGCCTCTCTCTATGAGCAGTTCTTC. It is translated as CASSRTSGRASLYEQFF. Full variable domain (outside the CDR3, taken from reference TRBV5-4 and TRBJ2-1): ETGVTQSPTHLIKTRGQQVTLRCSSQSGHNTVSWYQQALGQGPQFIFQYYREEENGRGNFPPRFSGLQFPNYSSELNVNALELDDSALYLCASSRTSGRASLYEQFFGPGTRLTVL.

The rearrangement uses TRBV19 and TRBJ2-4; 11 nucleotides align to TRBD2. V lost 5 bases to trimming and J lost 7 bases; unmatched junction nucleotides: 13. Germline CDR1 is LNHDA and CDR2 is SQIVND (reference sequence). The CDR3 is made up of 17 amino acids. CDR3 sequence: CASSPLSVSGRDNIQYF. CDR3 bases: TGTGCCAGTAGTCCGTTAAGCGTTAGCGGGAGGGATAACATTCAGTACTTC.

V and J are TRBV7-3 and TRBJ2-1; 11 nucleotides agree with TRBD2. The germline CDR1 and CDR2 sequences are SGHTA and FQGTGA. The CDR3 has 14 amino acids. The junction had 7 bases not matched to a gene; V was cut back by 6 bases and J by 9 bases. The CDR3 coding sequence is TGTGCCAGCAGACTAGCGGGAGAGGAAAGTGAGCAGTTCTTC. This codes for CASRLAGEESEQFF.

This rearrangement joins TRBV29-1 to TRBJ2-2; D gene unclear. CDR1 and CDR2 (germline): SQVTM, ANQGSEA. Between the trimmed V and J ends, which lost 3 bases and 4 bases, there was a span of 9 bases. The CDR3 totals 13 residues. The CDR3 DNA is TGCAGCGTTGATCGGGCCCGCACCGGGGAGCTGTTTTTT. Translated: CSVDRARTGELFF.

This sequence joins TRBV30 and TRBJ2-2; D might be TRBD1 or TRBD2, each matching 5 bases. Trimming left V 2 bases short and J 3 bases short, with 16 bases between. This CDR3 is built from 16 residues. Germline assignment: CDR1 GTSNPN and CDR2 SVGIG (reference sequence). CDR3 sequence (DNA): TGTGCCTGGAGTATAGGGATTGGGACCCACACCGGGGAGCTGTTTTTT. It specifies CAWSIGIGTHTGELFF.

To note about this clone: Sequence at one end of the junction differs from germline and may be a read error. The chain is built from TRBV5-6 and TRBJ1-1; D is perhaps TRBD1 (5 bases). CDR3 length: 14 residues. Germline V gene lookup returns CDR1 SGHDT and CDR2 YYEEEE. CDR3 in DNA: TGTGCCAGCAGGTTGGCTAGGGGCAACACTGAAGCTTTCTTT. Amino acids: CASRLARGNTEAFF.